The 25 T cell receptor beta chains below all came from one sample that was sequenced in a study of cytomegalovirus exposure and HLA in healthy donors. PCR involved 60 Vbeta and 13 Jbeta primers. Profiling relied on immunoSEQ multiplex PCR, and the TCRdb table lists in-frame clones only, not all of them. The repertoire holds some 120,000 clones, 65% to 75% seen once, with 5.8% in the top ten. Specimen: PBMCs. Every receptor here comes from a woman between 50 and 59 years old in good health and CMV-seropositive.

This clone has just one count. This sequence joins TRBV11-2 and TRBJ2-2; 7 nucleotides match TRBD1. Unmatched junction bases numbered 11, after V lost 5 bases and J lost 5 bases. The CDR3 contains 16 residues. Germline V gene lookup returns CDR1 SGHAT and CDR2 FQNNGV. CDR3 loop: CASSVRTGPKTGELFF. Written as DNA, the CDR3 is TGTGCCAGCAGCGTCCGGACAGGCCCTAAGACCGGGGAGCTGTTTTTT.

The CDR3 sequence: CATTPRGGLTEAFF. In DNA form, the CDR3 reads TGTGCCACCACCCCGAGGGGGGGGCTTACTGAAGCTTTCTTT. J is TRBJ1-1 and V is TRBV15, with D possibly being TRBD1 (6 bases). Germline-derived CDR1 and CDR2 are LNHNV and YYDKDF (reference sequence). The CDR3 is made up of 14 amino acids. V lost 7 bases and J 5 bases, leaving 17 bases between the germline ends.

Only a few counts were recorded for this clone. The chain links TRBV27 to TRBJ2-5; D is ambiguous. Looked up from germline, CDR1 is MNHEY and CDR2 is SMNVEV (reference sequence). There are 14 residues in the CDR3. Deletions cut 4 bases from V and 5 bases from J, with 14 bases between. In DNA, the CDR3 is TGTGCCAGCAGTTCCGACCGGGTTGGGGAGACCCAGTACTTC. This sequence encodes CASSSDRVGETQYF.

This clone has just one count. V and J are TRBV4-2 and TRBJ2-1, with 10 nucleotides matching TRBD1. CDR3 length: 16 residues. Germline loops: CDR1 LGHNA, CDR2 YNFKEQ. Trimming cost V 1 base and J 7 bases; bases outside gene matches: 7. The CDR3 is CASSQGPGTGDNEQFF. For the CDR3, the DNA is TGTGCCAGCAGCCAAGGACCCGGGACAGGGGATAATGAGCAGTTCTTC.

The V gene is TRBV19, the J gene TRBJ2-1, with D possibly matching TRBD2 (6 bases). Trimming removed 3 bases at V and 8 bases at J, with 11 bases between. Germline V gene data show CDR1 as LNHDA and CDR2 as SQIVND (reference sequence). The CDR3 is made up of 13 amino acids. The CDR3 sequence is CASSITSRDEQFF. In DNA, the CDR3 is TGTGCCAGTAGTATCACTAGCAGGGATGAGCAGTTCTTC.

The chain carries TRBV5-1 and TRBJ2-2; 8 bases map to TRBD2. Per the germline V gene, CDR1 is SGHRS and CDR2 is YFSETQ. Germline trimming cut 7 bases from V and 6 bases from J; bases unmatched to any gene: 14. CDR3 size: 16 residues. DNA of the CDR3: TGCGCCAGCGGCCGGGGACCCGGTAGCGGGGCCGGGGAGCTGTTTTTT. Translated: CASGRGPGSGAGELFF.

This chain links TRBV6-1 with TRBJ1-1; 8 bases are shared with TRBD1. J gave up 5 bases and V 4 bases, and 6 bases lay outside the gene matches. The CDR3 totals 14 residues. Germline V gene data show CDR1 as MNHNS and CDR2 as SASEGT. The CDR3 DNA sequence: TGTGCCAGCAGTGCAGACAGGGGAGAAACTGAAGCTTTCTTT. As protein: CASSADRGETEAFF.

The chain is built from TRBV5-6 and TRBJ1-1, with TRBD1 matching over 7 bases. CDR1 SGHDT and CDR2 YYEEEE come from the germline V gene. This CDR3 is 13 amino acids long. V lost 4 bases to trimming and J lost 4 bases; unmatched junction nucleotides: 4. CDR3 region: CASSRGGTTEAFF. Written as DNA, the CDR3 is TGTGCCAGCAGCCGAGGGGGCACCACTGAAGCTTTCTTT.

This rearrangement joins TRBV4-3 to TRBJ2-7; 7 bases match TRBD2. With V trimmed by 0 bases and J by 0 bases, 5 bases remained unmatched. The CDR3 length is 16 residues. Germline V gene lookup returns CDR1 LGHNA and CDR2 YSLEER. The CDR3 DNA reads TGCGCCAGCAGCCAAGATTTCGGGGGGAACTCCTACGAGCAGTACTTC. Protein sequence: CASSQDFGGNSYEQYF.

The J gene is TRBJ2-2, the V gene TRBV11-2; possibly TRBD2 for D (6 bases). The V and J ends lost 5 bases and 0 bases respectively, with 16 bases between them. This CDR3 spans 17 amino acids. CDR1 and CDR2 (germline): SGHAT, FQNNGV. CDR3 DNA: TGTGCCAGCAGCAACCCACTAGCTCACGCGAACACCGGGGAGCTGTTTTTT. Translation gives CASSNPLAHANTGELFF.

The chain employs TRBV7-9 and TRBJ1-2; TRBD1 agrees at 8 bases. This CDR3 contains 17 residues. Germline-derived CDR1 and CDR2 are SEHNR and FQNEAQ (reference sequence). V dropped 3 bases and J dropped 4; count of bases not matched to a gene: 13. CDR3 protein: CASSFLRTRGTGYGYTF. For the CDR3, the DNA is TGTGCCAGCAGCTTTCTCCGGACTAGGGGGACAGGCTATGGCTACACCTTC.

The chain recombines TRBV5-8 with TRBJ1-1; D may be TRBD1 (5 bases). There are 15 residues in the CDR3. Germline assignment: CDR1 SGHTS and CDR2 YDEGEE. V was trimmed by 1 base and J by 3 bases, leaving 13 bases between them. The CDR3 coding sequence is TGTGCCAGCAGCTTGAGGGGCAGGTGGGACACTGAAGCTTTCTTT. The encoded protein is CASSLRGRWDTEAFF.

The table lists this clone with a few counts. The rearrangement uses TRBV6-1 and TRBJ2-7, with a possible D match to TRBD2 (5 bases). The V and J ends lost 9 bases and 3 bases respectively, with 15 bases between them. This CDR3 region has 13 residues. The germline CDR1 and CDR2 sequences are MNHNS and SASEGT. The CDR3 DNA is TGTGCCAGTTCCCAACAGAGGGTCTACGAGCAGTACTTC. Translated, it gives CASSQQRVYEQYF.

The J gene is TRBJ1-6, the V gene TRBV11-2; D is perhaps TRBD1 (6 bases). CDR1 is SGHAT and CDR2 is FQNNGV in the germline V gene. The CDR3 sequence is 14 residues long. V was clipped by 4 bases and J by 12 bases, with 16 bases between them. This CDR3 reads CASSSRTRGIPLHF. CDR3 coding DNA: TGTGCCAGCAGCTCCAGGACCAGGGGAATACCCCTCCACTTT.

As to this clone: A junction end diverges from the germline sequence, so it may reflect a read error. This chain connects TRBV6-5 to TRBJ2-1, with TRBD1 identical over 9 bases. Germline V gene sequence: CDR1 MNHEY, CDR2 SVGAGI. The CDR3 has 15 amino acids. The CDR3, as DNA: TGTCCCAGCAGTTACAACAGGGGGCCGAGAGGGGAGCAGTTCTTC. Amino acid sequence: CPSSYNRGPRGEQFF.

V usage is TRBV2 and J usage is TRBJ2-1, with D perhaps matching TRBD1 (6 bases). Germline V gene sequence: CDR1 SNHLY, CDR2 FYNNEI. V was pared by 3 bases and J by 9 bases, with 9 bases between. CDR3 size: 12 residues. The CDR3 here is CASSDGTCEQFF. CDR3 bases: TGTGCCAGCAGTGACGGGACATGTGAGCAGTTCTTC.

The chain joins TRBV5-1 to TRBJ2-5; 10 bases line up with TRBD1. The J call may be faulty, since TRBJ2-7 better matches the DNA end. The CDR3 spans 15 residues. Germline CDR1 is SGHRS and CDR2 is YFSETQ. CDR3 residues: CASSLAGTGANEQYF. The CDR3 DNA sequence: TGCGCCAGCAGCTTGGCTGGGACAGGGGCCAACGAGCAGTACTTC.

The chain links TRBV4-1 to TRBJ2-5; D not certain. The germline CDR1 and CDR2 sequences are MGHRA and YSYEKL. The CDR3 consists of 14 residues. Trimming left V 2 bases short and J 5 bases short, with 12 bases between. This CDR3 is CASSQLLLGETQYF. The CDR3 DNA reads TGCGCCAGCAGCCAACTTCTGCTCGGGGAGACCCAGTACTTC.

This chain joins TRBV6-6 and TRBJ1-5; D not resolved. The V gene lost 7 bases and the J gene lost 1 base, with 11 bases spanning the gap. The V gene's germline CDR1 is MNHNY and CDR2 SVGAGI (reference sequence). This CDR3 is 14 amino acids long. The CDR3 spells CASIGDMSNQPQHF. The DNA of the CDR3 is TGTGCCAGCATCGGAGATATGAGCAATCAGCCCCAGCATTTT.

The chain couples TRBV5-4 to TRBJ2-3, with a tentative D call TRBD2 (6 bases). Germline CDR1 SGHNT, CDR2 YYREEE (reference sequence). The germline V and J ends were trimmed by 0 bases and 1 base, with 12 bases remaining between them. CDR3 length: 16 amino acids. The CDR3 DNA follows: TGTGCCAGCAGCTTGGCCTGGCGGGGTGGCACAGATACGCAGTATTTT. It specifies CASSLAWRGGTDTQYF.

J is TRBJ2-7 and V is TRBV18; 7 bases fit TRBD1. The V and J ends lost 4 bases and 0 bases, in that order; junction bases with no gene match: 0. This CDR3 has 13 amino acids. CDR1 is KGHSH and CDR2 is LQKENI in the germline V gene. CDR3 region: CASSRDSSYEQYF. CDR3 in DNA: TGTGCCAGCTCACGGGACAGCTCCTACGAGCAGTACTTC.

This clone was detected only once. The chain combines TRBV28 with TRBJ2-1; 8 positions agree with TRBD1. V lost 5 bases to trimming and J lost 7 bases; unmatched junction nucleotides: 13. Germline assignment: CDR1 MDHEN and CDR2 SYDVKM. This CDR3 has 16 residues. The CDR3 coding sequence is TGTGCCAGCAGTCCCATTCGCGGACAGGGTCGGAATGAGCAGTTCTTC. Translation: CASSPIRGQGRNEQFF.

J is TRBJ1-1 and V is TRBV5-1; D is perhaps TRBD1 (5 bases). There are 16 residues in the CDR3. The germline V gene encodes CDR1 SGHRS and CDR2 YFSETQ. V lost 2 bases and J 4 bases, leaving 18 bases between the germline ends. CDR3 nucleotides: TGCGCCAGCAGCTTTCCCCCCGGGACGGGGGTCACTGAAGCTTTCTTT. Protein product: CASSFPPGTGVTEAFF.

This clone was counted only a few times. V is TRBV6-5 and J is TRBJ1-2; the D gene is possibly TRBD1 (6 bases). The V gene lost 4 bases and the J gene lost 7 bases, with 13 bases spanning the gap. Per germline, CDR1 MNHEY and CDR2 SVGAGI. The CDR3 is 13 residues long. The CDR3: CASSSQGLTGYTF. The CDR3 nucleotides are TGTGCCAGCAGTTCACAGGGCCTCACTGGCTACACCTTC.

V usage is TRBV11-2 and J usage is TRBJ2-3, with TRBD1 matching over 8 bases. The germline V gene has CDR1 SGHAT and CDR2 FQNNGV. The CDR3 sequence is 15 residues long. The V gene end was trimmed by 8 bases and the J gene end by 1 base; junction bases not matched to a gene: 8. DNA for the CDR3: TGTGCCAGCGCCCCTACGGGACAGGGCACAGATACGCAGTATTTT. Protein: CASAPTGQGTDTQYF. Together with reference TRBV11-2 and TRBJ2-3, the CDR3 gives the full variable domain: EAGVAQSPRYKIIEKRQSVAFWCNPISGHATLYWYQQILGQGPKLLIQFQNNGVVDDSQLPKDRFSAERLKGVDSTLKIQPAKLEDSAVYLCASAPTGQGTDTQYFGPGTRLTVL.